Included here is one TCR beta chain sequence, with context. Its antigen is currently unknown. CDR3 length: 14 amino acids. The germline CDR1 and CDR2 sequences are GTSNPN and SVGIG (reference sequence). V lost 7 bases, J lost 2 bases, and 9 bases stayed unmatched. Sequencing used immunoSEQ multiplex PCR; TCRdb keeps in-frame clones, though not all of them. The table includes hundreds of thousands of clones, around 92% detected once. The treatment is: some 19 received Ad26.COV2.S at low or high dose, single or two shots; roughly five received placebo; per-sample allocation not given. Collection of the samples took place on day 63 after the first injection of vaccine or placebo. An Ad26 vector expressing Wuhan-strain SARS-CoV-2 spike served as the vaccine. These data come from a study of Ad26.COV2.S vaccination and SARS-CoV-2 variants. Study-level background: Administration of Ad26.COV2.S was intramuscular, either once or twice 56 days apart.

The study's findings and limits: Reports say spike-specific CD8+ and CD4+ T cell responses covered substantial breadth after vaccination.

This chain uses TRBV30 with TRBJ2-7, with 9 bases that match TRBD1. This material consisted of peripheral blood, taken in a trial of Ad26.COV2.S vaccine versus placebo. The sequence was obtained from a person between 18 and 59 years old who received the Ad26.COV2.S COVID-19 vaccine or a placebo. The CDR3 DNA follows: TGTGCCTCAACAAACCGGGACAGGGCCTACGAGCAGTACTTC. It is translated as CASTNRDRAYEQYF.